Following are 3 T cell receptor beta chains from one sample sequenced in a study of blood T cell repertoires in COVID-19. The repertoire was sequenced with immunoSEQ multiplex PCR; TCRdb's copy has only in-frame clones and lacks some. This sample has some 260,000 clones, with around 86% found just once. The specimen was PBMCs or T cells enriched from blood (not recorded which). Receptors originate from a man aged 40-50 years who had recovered from COVID-19.

The V call is TRBV7-9, the J call TRBJ2-1; 9 bases match TRBD2. CDR1 and CDR2 from the germline V gene are SEHNR and FQNEAQ (reference sequence). The J segment lost 7 bases and the V segment lost 2 bases, leaving 12 bases of the junction unmatched. This CDR3 is built from 17 residues. CDR3 loop: CASSLSGSGGPRNEQFF. The CDR3 DNA reads TGTGCCAGCAGCTTATCGGGCAGCGGGGGGCCGAGGAATGAGCAGTTCTTC.

The chain uses TRBV5-1 and TRBJ2-3; 8 bases are shared with TRBD2. CDR1 and CDR2 from the germline V gene are SGHRS and YFSETQ. The CDR3 is 16 residues long. V lost 7 bases and J lost 4; bases outside the gene matches: 14. CDR3 loop: CASHTGAGGPPDTQYF. The CDR3 nucleotides are TGCGCCAGCCACACTGGGGCGGGGGGCCCCCCAGATACGCAGTATTTT.

This chain uses TRBV9 with TRBJ2-3; D perhaps matches TRBD1 (6 bases). Germline loops: CDR1 SGDLS, CDR2 YYNGEE. Trimming removed 4 bases at V and 6 bases at J, with 24 bases between. CDR3 length equals 17 residues. CDR3 sequence reads: CASSTRGGYAARDTQYF. The DNA of the CDR3 is TGTGCCAGCAGCACCCGTGGGGGCTACGCCGCAAGGGATACGCAGTATTTT. The full variable domain, in which reference TRBV9 and TRBJ2-3 provide the parts outside the CDR3, is DSGVTQTPKHLITATGQRVTLRCSPRSGDLSVYWYQQSLDQGLQFLIQYYNGEERAKGNILERFSAQQFPDLHSELNLSSLELGDSALYFCASSTRGGYAARDTQYFGPGTRLTVL.